Reported below is one T cell receptor (beta chain). The data were obtained in a study of blood T cells in healthy people across ages. Through a sample-barcoded 5' primer and a J-beta primer mix, a second PCR was run for about 6 to 11 cycles. TCRdb fed the 5' RACE reads into MiXCR, producing one record per CDR3 protein. The sample lists around 1,000,000 distinct CDR3 sequences, around 25% occurring once. Trimming left V 5 bases short and J 0 bases short, with 14 bases between. The CDR3 is made up of 16 amino acids. This sample was shared with a second study, whose subject was T cells of mothers and their children. This second study notes: Mothers and children who were related shared slightly more overlap than unrelated pairs, but not significantly more.

The sequencing input was blood. The J gene is TRBJ2-1, the V gene TRBV12-3 or TRBV12-4, with TRBD2 as a possible D gene (5 bases). The sequence came from a girl aged 2-10 years in good health. The CDR3 here is CASSPASGSSYNEQFF. In nucleotides, the CDR3 is TGTGCCAGCAGTCCTGCAAGCGGAAGCTCCTACAATGAGCAGTTCTTC.